The 27 T cell receptor beta chains below were found in one sample sequenced in a study of Graves' ophthalmopathy and Graves' hyperthyroidism. TCR beta CDR3 amplification used RNA transcripts. In the first round, RT-PCR was carried out with HTBI primers, and a multiplex PCR formed the second round. TCRdb fed the multiplex PCR reads into MiXCR, producing one record per CDR3 protein. The data hold hundreds of thousands of distinct CDR3 sequences, with under 25% observed a single time. Sample: peripheral blood. All receptors come from a woman younger than 30 with stable Graves' hyperthyroidism.

This clonotype was seen many times. This chain links TRBV12-3 or TRBV12-4 with TRBJ2-2; TRBD2 aligns across 7 bases. The CDR3 extends over 15 amino acids. Unmatched junction bases numbered 5, after V lost 3 bases and J lost 4 bases. The CDR3 sequence: CASSFEGGSTGELFF. CDR3 in DNA: TGTGCCAGCAGTTTCGAGGGAGGGAGCACCGGGGAGCTGTTTTTT.

This clonotype was picked up many times. V is TRBV2 and J is TRBJ2-7; D possibly corresponds to TRBD2 (5 bases). The CDR3 consists of 13 residues. V was shortened by 6 bases and J by 7 bases, with 16 bases between the two germline ends. The germline V gene encodes CDR1 SNHLY and CDR2 FYNNEI. In nucleotides, the CDR3 is TGTGCCAGCAGACGCGGGCTCGCACGGGAGCAGTACTTC. Translated: CASRRGLAREQYF.

This clonotype was seen ten or more times. The chain has TRBV28 and TRBJ2-6; possible D gene TRBD1, 5 bases. The CDR3 loop spans 16 amino acids. Trimming took off 1 base at V and 0 bases at J, with 7 bases between the two ends. The germline V gene has CDR1 MDHEN and CDR2 SYDVKM. CDR3 nucleotides: TGTGCCAGCAGTTTATTTAGGGGCTCTGGGGCCAACGTCCTGACTTTC. Encoded protein: CASSLFRGSGANVLTF.

This clonotype came up a few times. This chain uses TRBV6-1 with TRBJ1-2; D is ambiguous. Deletions cut 1 base from V and 6 bases from J, with 15 bases between. There are 15 residues in the CDR3. In germline, CDR1 is MNHNS, CDR2 SASEGT. CDR3 nucleotide sequence: TGTGCCAGCAGTGAAGTGCCAGACGGTCGCGATGGCTACACCTTC. Its translation: CASSEVPDGRDGYTF.

A remark on this clonotype: The CDR3 carries no conserved terminal phenylalanine or tryptophan, so it likely arises from a read error. The rearrangement links TRBV7-2 to TRBJ1-6, with D possibly matching TRBD1 (6 bases). Germline loops: CDR1 SGHTA, CDR2 FQGNSA. This CDR3 region has 16 residues. The germline V and J ends were trimmed by 0 bases and 4 bases, with 10 bases remaining between them. The CDR3 nucleotides read TGTGCCAGCAGCTTAGCACCGGACAGTTATAATTCACCCCTCCACCTT. Its protein product is CASSLAPDSYNSPLHL.

The chain couples TRBV12-3 or TRBV12-4 to TRBJ1-2; the match to TRBD1 covers 9 bases. Trimming took 7 bases from V and 8 from J; bases not matched to a gene: 11. The CDR3 sequence is 14 residues long. CDR3 residues: CASTAYRGRYGYTF. The CDR3 bases are TGTGCCAGCACCGCTTACAGGGGGCGCTACGGCTACACCTTC.

The chain is built from TRBV2 and TRBJ2-5; 10 bases line up with TRBD1. Losses at the gene ends were 6 bases for V and 1 base for J; bases not matched to a gene: 5. Per germline, CDR1 SNHLY and CDR2 FYNNEI. The CDR3 sequence is 15 residues long. As DNA, the CDR3 is TGTGCCAGCAGATCCGGGACAGGGGCCCAAGAGACCCAGTACTTC. Translated, it gives CASRSGTGAQETQYF.

The sample holds a few counts of this clonotype. The rearrangement uses TRBV18 and TRBJ2-3, with D hard to call. V gave up 2 bases and J gave up 5 bases, with 8 bases separating them. Germline CDR1 reads KGHSH; CDR2 reads LQKENI. This CDR3 spans 13 amino acids. The CDR3 DNA sequence: TGTGCCAGCTCACCAGAAGTAGTAGATACGCAGTATTTT. Protein: CASSPEVVDTQYF.

This clonotype was observed many times. V and J are TRBV20-1 and TRBJ1-2, with D possibly TRBD1 on 5 matching bases. CDR3 size: 15 residues. CDR1 is DFQATT, CDR2 SNEGSKA, per germline (reference sequence). Trimming left V 0 bases short and J 2 bases short, with 13 bases between. CDR3 in amino acids: CSARDWDAINYGYTF. The CDR3 DNA is TGCAGTGCTAGAGATTGGGACGCGATAAACTATGGCTACACCTTC.

V gene TRBV27 combines with J gene TRBJ2-7; the match to TRBD1 covers 9 bases. V lost 3 bases, J lost 2 bases, and 23 bases stayed unmatched. This CDR3 is 21 amino acids long. The V gene's germline CDR1 is MNHEY and CDR2 SMNVEV (reference sequence). CDR3 DNA sequence: TGTGCCAGCAGTTTTAGGGGTTTAATGGGACAGGGAATCGGAAAGGCCTACGAGCAGTACTTC. This encodes CASSFRGLMGQGIGKAYEQYF.

Worth noting for this clonotype: This may be a read error: a much more frequent sequence differs by one nucleotide. This CDR3 fails to terminate in the conserved phenylalanine or tryptophan, so it likely reflects a read error. The chain couples TRBV7-2 to TRBJ2-7; TRBD2 matches at 8 bases. The J segment lost 6 bases and the V segment lost 4 bases, leaving 8 bases of the junction unmatched. The CDR3 totals 14 residues. CDR1 is SGHTA, CDR2 FQGNSA, per germline. CDR3 bases: TGTGCCAGCAGCTCCGGACTAGCCCGCGCCGAGCAGTACCTC. It translates to CASSSGLARAEQYL.

This clonotype was seen many times. This chain connects TRBV5-1 to TRBJ2-2; D unresolved. Germline V gene sequence: CDR1 SGHRS, CDR2 YFSETQ. With 2 bases removed from V and 2 bases from J, the gap between germline ends came to 10 bases. CDR3 length equals 15 residues. The CDR3 protein is CASSFVVDNTGELFF. Written as DNA, the CDR3 is TGCGCCAGCAGCTTCGTCGTCGATAACACCGGGGAGCTGTTTTTT.

This clonotype was detected only a few times. The rearrangement uses TRBV18 and TRBJ2-7; D perhaps matches TRBD1 (5 bases). V was pared by 2 bases and J by 0 bases, with 11 bases between. Germline V gene lookup returns CDR1 KGHSH and CDR2 LQKENI. The CDR3 runs 15 residues. The CDR3 spells CASSPRYRSSYEQYF. In DNA, the CDR3 is TGTGCCAGCTCACCAAGATACAGGAGCTCCTACGAGCAGTACTTC.

This clonotype was counted ten times or more. J is TRBJ2-7 and V is TRBV25-1, with D perhaps TRBD2 (6 bases). Per germline, CDR1 MGHDK and CDR2 SYGVNS. This CDR3 has 13 residues. V lost 6 bases and J lost 2, with 11 bases in between. CDR3 region: CASRPGGAYEQYF. The CDR3 DNA reads as TGTGCCAGCAGGCCCGGGGGAGCCTACGAGCAGTACTTC.

The chain carries TRBV7-6 and TRBJ1-5; D remains unclear. The ends were cut back, 7 bases at V and 7 bases at J, with 17 bases in the middle. The CDR3 extends over 14 amino acids. Germline V lookup: CDR1 SGHVS, CDR2 FNYEAQ. CDR3 sequence reads: CASIPIEAGQPQHF. The DNA for the CDR3 is TGTGCCAGCATCCCCATTGAGGCGGGGCAGCCCCAGCATTTT.

This clonotype was observed at least ten times. The J gene is TRBJ2-2, the V gene TRBV11-2; 7 bases align to TRBD1. V lost 3 bases and J lost 5; bases outside the gene matches: 3. Germline V gives CDR1 SGHAT, CDR2 FQNNGV. The CDR3 totals 14 residues. CDR3 DNA: TGTGCCAGCAGCTTCAGGGGGACGACCGGGGAGCTGTTTTTT. Encoded protein: CASSFRGTTGELFF.

This clonotype was seen repeatedly, ten times or more. One end of the junction varies from germline; a read error may be responsible. J is TRBJ1-2 and V is TRBV6-1; 9 positions agree with TRBD1. Germline CDR1 is MNHNS and CDR2 is SASEGT. CDR3 length equals 14 residues. The CDR3 region is CASSHGTGWYGHTF. CDR3 DNA: TGTGCCAGCAGCCACGGGACAGGGTGGTATGGCCACACCTTC.

This clonotype has ten or more counts. V gene TRBV4-3 combines with J gene TRBJ2-7, with a weak D call TRBD2 (5 bases). V was pared by 0 bases and J by 4 bases, with 7 bases between. CDR1 is LGHNA, CDR2 YSLEER, per germline. The CDR3 spans 13 residues. CDR3 nucleotide sequence: TGCGCCAGCAGCCAAGATCGAGGGTACGAGCAGTACTTC. Its protein product is CASSQDRGYEQYF.

This clonotype has a count of ten or more. The chain joins TRBV9 to TRBJ2-2; TRBD2 matches 10 bases. V gave up 7 bases and J gave up 5 bases; unmatched junction bases: 8. CDR1 is SGDLS and CDR2 is YYNGEE in the germline V gene. There are 15 residues in the CDR3. The CDR3, as DNA: TGTGCCAGCGGCCTAGCGGGAGCAAGGACCGGGGAGCTGTTTTTT. Encoded protein: CASGLAGARTGELFF. The variable domain in full, completed from reference TRBV9 and TRBJ2-2, reads DSGVTQTPKHLITATGQRVTLRCSPRSGDLSVYWYQQSLDQGLQFLIQYYNGEERAKGNILERFSAQQFPDLHSELNLSSLELGDSALYFCASGLAGARTGELFFGEGSRLTVL.

In this sample, this clonotype turned up many times. The CDR3: CASSLAPGETQYF. CDR3 nucleotides: TGTGCCAGCAGCTTAGCCCCAGGGGAGACCCAGTACTTC. The chain links TRBV7-3 to TRBJ2-5; possible D gene TRBD1, 5 bases. The CDR3 loop spans 13 amino acids. Trimming removed 2 bases at V and 5 bases at J, with 9 bases between. Per the germline V gene, CDR1 is SGHTA and CDR2 is FQGTGA.

The table lists this clonotype with many counts. Here the CDR3 reads CASSKNSGSFETQYF. The DNA of the CDR3 is TGTGCCAGCAGCAAAAATAGCGGGAGTTTTGAGACCCAGTACTTC. V is TRBV7-8 and J is TRBJ2-5, with 9 bases aligning to TRBD2. This CDR3 contains 15 residues. J lost 5 bases, V lost 5 bases, and 9 bases had no gene match. The V gene's germline CDR1 is SGHVS and CDR2 FQNEAQ.

This clonotype was counted many times. The chain combines TRBV20-1 with TRBJ1-1; 7 bases map to TRBD1. V shed 5 bases, J shed 2 bases, and the junction held 8 bases outside the gene matches. The CDR3 totals 14 residues. Germline V gene lookup returns CDR1 DFQATT and CDR2 SNEGSKA (reference sequence). The CDR3 sequence: CSAFRTGLNTEAFF. The CDR3 region has the DNA TGCAGTGCTTTTAGGACAGGCCTTAACACTGAAGCTTTCTTT.

This clonotype has ten or more counts. The chain links TRBV30 to TRBJ1-5, with D hard to call. Germline lookup yields CDR1 GTSNPN and CDR2 SVGIG (reference sequence). Trimming cost V 2 bases and J 5 bases, with 10 bases left between them. The CDR3 runs 13 residues. The CDR3 DNA reads TGTGCCTGGAGTCGGAGTTGGGATCAGCCCCAGCATTTT. Protein product: CAWSRSWDQPQHF.

This clonotype showed up just a few times. The gene calls are TRBV27 and TRBJ1-6; D not certain. The CDR3 spans 13 residues. The V end lost 3 bases, the J end lost 7 bases, and 7 bases lay between the germline ends. In germline, CDR1 is MNHEY, CDR2 SMNVEV (reference sequence). The CDR3 coding sequence is TGTGCCAGCAGTTTTCAGGTCAATTCACCCCTCCACTTT. Translation: CASSFQVNSPLHF.

This clonotype was seen ten or more times. The V call is TRBV19, the J call TRBJ1-1; 12 bases match TRBD1. Losses at the gene ends were 7 bases for V and 10 bases for J; bases not matched to a gene: 16. The germline V gene has CDR1 LNHDA and CDR2 SQIVND (reference sequence). The CDR3 runs to 16 residues. The DNA of the CDR3 is TGTGCCAGTACCCGTCGGTCGGGACAGGGGGCTAAAGGAGCTTTCTTT. As protein: CASTRRSGQGAKGAFF.

Ten or more counts support this clonotype. The rearrangement joins TRBV27 to TRBJ1-6, with D hard to call. The CDR3 sequence is 17 residues long. Germline CDR1 is MNHEY and CDR2 is SMNVEV (reference sequence). With 2 bases removed from V and 3 bases from J, the gap between germline ends came to 14 bases. CDR3 nucleotide sequence: TGTGCCAGCAGTTTAATCCCGGCAGCCAACTATAATTCACCCCTCCACTTT. Protein sequence: CASSLIPAANYNSPLHF.

The chain has TRBV20-1 and TRBJ2-5; D possibly corresponds to TRBD1 (5 bases). Germline-derived CDR1 and CDR2 are DFQATT and SNEGSKA (reference sequence). This CDR3 is 15 amino acids long. V lost 1 base, J lost 5 bases, and 17 bases lay in between. The CDR3 nucleotides are TGCAGTGCTAGAGCCAGGGTAGGACGTTCGGAGACCCAGTACTTC. Its translation is CSARARVGRSETQYF.